This paragraph reports one TCR beta chain. The data were taken from a study of shared T cell receptors in the human thymus. TCRdb keeps only in-frame clones here, not all; method: immunoSEQ multiplex PCR. The sample holds about 380,000 clones, approximately 95% seen once. V lost 4 bases and J lost 4, with 10 bases in between. Germline-derived CDR1 and CDR2 are SGHAT and FQNNGV. The CDR3 runs to 14 residues. This chain joins TRBV11-2 and TRBJ1-4, with a weak D call TRBD1 (5 bases). The sequence was obtained from a human donor. Material for sequencing was thymocytes. The chain's CDR3 is CASSWDRGNEKLFF. Here the CDR3 DNA reads TGTGCCAGCAGCTGGGACCGCGGTAATGAAAAACTGTTTTTT.